This entry concerns a single TCR beta chain. Its antigen remains unidentified. The record originates from a study of OX40 agonist ivuxolimab in advanced cancers. Study results and caveats: Also present in some nonresponders was a low level of normalized T-cell clonal expansion.

With 1 base removed from V and 4 bases from J, the gap between germline ends came to 5 bases. From germline, CDR1 is SGHVS and CDR2 FQNEAQ. The CDR3 runs 12 residues. Generated by immunoSEQ multiplex PCR, the TCRdb table keeps only in-frame clones and is missing some. The sample consists of about 6,500 clones, 69% of them appearing once. This TCR was sampled from an adult with an advanced solid tumor such as melanoma, head and neck, liver or kidney cancer. The chain combines TRBV7-8 with TRBJ2-7; D is uncertain. The source material was CD4+ or CD8+ T cells sorted from blood, sampled in a trial of the OX40 agonist ivuxolimab. The CDR3 spells CASSLVVYEQYF. In nucleotides, the CDR3 is TGTGCCAGCAGCTTAGTGGTGTACGAGCAGTACTTC.